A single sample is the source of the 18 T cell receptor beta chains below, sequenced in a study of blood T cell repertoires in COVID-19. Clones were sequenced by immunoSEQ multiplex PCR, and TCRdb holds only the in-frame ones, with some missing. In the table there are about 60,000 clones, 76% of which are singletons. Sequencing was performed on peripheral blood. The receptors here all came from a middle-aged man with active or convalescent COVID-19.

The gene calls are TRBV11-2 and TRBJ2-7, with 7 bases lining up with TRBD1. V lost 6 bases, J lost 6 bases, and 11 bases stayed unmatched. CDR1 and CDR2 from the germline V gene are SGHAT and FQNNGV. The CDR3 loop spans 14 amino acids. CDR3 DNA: TGTGCCAGCAGTCGAGGGCAGGGGGTTGGCGAGCAGTACTTC. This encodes CASSRGQGVGEQYF.

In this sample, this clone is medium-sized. The CDR3 spells CASVSSRGGTQPQHF. The CDR3 DNA reads as TGTGCCAGCGTCTCGTCAAGAGGGGGAACTCAGCCCCAGCATTTT. The genes are TRBV2 and TRBJ1-5; possibly TRBD1 for D (6 bases). Between the trimmed V and J ends, which lost 8 bases and 6 bases, there was a span of 20 bases. CDR1 and CDR2 (germline): SNHLY, FYNNEI. This CDR3 spans 15 amino acids.

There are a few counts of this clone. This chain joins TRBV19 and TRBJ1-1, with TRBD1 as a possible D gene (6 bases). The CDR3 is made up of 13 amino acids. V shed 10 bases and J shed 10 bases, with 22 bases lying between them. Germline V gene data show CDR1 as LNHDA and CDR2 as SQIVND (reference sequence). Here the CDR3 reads CATQVGVGGAAFF. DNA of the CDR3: TGTGCCACCCAAGTGGGGGTGGGGGGGGCAGCTTTCTTT.

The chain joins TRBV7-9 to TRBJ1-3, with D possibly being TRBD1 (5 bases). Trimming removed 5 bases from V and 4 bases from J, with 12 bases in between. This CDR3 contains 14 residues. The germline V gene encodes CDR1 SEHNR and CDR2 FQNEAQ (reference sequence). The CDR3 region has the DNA TGTGCCAGCAGCCTAACGACAGCAGGAAACACCATATATTTT. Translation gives CASSLTTAGNTIYF. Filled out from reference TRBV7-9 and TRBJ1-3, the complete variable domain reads DTGVSQNPRHKITKRGQNVTFRCDPISEHNRLYWYRQTLGQGPEFLTYFQNEAQLEKSRLLSDRFSAERPKGSFSTLEIQRTEQGDSAMYLCASSLTTAGNTIYFGEGSWLTVV.

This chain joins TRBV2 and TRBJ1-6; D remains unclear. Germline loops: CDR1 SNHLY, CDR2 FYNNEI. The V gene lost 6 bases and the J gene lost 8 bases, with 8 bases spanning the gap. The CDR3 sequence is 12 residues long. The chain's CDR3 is CASSEIHSPLHF. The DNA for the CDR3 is TGTGCCAGCAGCGAGATACATTCACCCCTCCACTTT.

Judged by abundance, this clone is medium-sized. The CDR3 DNA sequence: TGCAGCGTACAGGGGAGCTCTGGAAACACCATATATTTT. Translation gives CSVQGSSGNTIYF. The chain combines TRBV29-1 with TRBJ1-3, with 7 nucleotides matching TRBD1. This CDR3 comprises 13 residues. Germline values: CDR1 SQVTM, CDR2 ANQGSEA. Trimming took 6 bases from V and 0 from J; bases not matched to a gene: 2. Looking up the rest from reference TRBV29-1 and TRBJ1-3 gives the full variable domain: SAVISQKPSRDICQRGTSLTIQCQVDSQVTMMFWYRQQPGQSLTLIATANQGSEATYESGFVIDKFPISRPNLTFSTLTVSNMSPEDSSIYLCSVQGSSGNTIYFGEGSWLTVV.

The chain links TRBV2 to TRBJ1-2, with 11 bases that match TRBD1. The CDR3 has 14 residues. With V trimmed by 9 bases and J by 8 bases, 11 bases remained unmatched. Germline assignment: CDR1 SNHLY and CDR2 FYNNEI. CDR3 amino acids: CASTRTGGLSGYTF. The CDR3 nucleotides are TGTGCCAGTACCAGGACAGGGGGCCTCTCGGGCTACACCTTC.

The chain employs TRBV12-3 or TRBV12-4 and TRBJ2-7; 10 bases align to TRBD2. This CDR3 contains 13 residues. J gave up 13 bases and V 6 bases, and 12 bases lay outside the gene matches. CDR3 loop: CASSPLAGVKEYF. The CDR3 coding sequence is TGTGCCAGCAGCCCTCTAGCGGGAGTCAAAGAATACTTC.

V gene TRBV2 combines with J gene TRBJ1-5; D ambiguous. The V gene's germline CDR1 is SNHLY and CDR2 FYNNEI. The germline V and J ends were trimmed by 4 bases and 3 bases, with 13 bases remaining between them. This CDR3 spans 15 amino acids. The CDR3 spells CASSVSVVSNQPQHF. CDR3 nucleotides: TGTGCCAGCAGTGTATCGGTGGTTTCCAATCAGCCCCAGCATTTT. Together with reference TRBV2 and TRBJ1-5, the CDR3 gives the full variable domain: EPEVTQTPSHQVTQMGQEVILRCVPISNHLYFYWYRQILGQKVEFLVSFYNNEISEKSEIFDDQFSVERPDGSNFTLKIRSTKLEDSAMYFCASSVSVVSNQPQHFGDGTRLSIL.

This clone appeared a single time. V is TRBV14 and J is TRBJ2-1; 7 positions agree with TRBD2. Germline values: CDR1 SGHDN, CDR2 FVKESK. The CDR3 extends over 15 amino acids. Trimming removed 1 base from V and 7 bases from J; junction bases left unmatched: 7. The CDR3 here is CASSQGWLADNEQFF. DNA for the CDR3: TGTGCCAGCAGCCAAGGGTGGCTAGCGGATAATGAGCAGTTCTTC.

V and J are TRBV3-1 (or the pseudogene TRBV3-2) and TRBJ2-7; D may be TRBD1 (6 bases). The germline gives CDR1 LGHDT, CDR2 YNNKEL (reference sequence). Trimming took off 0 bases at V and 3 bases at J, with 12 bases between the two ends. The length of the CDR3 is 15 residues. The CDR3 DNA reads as TGTGCCAGCAGCCAAGATCCTAACAGGGACTACGAGCAGTACTTC. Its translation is CASSQDPNRDYEQYF.

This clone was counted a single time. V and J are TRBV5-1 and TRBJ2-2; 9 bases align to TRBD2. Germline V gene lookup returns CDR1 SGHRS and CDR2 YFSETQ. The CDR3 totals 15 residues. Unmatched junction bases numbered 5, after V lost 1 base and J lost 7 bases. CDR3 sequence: CASSLLAGSDGELFF. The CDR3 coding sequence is TGCGCCAGCAGCTTGCTAGCGGGGTCCGACGGGGAGCTGTTTTTT.

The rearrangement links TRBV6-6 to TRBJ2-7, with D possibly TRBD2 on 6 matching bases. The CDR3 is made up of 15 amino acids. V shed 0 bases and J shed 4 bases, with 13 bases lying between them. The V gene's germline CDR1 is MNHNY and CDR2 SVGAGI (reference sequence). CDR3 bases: TGTGCCAGCAGTTACTCGCGGGACCCGTGGTACGAGCAGTACTTC. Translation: CASSYSRDPWYEQYF.

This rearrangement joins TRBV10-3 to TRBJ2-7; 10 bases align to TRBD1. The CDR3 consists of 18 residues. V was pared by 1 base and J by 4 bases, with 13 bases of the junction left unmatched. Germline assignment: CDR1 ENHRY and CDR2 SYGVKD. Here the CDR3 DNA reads TGTGCCATCAGTGAGTTACCCCAGCGACAGGGGGCGCGATACGAGCAGTACTTC. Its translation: CAISELPQRQGARYEQYF.

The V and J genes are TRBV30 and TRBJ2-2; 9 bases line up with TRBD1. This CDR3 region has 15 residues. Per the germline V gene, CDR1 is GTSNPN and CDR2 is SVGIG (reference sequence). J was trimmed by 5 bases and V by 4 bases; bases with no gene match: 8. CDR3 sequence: CAWMDGQGWTGELFF. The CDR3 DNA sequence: TGTGCCTGGATGGACGGACAGGGGTGGACCGGGGAGCTGTTTTTT.

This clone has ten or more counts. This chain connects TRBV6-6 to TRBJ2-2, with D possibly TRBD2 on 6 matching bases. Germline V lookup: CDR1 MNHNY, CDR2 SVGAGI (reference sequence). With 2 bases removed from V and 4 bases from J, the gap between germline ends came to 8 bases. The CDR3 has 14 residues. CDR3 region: CASSYMGGTGELFF. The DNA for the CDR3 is TGTGCCAGCAGTTACATGGGGGGCACCGGGGAGCTGTTTTTT.

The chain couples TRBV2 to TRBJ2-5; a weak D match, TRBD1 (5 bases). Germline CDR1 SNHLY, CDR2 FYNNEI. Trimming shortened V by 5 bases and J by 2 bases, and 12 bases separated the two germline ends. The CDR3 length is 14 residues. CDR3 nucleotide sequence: TGTGCCAGCAGTCTCAGGCAGGGTCAAGAGACCCAGTACTTC. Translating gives CASSLRQGQETQYF.

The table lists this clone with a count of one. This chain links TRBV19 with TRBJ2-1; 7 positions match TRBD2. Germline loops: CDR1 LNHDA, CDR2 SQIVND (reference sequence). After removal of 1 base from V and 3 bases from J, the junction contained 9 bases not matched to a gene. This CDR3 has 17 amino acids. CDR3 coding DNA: TGTGCCAGTAGTATAGTCGTGGTGATAGCGGGCTACAATGAGCAGTTCTTC. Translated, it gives CASSIVVVIAGYNEQFF.